What follows are 10 T cell receptor beta chains derived from one specimen sequenced in a study of pediatric ulcerative colitis. Clones were read by immunoSEQ multiplex PCR, and TCRdb kept only the in-frame ones, dropping some. The data show 35,000 to 45,000 clones, around 78% seen once. Specimen: blood. Receptor source: a girl aged 5-17 years with moderate ulcerative colitis.

V gene TRBV5-6 combines with J gene TRBJ2-7, with 7 bases matching TRBD1. The germline V gene has CDR1 SGHDT and CDR2 YYEEEE. The V gene end was trimmed by 6 bases and the J gene end by 4 bases; junction bases not matched to a gene: 7. This CDR3 has 13 residues. CDR3 bases: TGTGCCAGCAACTCGGACAGGCAGTACGAGCAGTACTTC. This encodes CASNSDRQYEQYF.

V and J are TRBV14 and TRBJ2-1, with TRBD2 as a possible D gene (6 bases). Trimming pared 2 bases from V and 2 bases from J, leaving 10 bases between. The CDR3 is made up of 15 amino acids. The germline V gene encodes CDR1 SGHDN and CDR2 FVKESK. The CDR3 sequence is CASSQTGLTYNEQFF. The CDR3 DNA reads TGTGCCAGCAGCCAAACGGGACTGACCTACAATGAGCAGTTCTTC.

The rearrangement joins TRBV15 to TRBJ2-1; D is perhaps TRBD1 or TRBD2 (5 bases each). The CDR3 sequence is 13 residues long. The V gene lost 2 bases and the J gene lost 15 bases, with 17 bases spanning the gap. Germline V lookup: CDR1 LNHNV, CDR2 YYDKDF (reference sequence). In DNA form, the CDR3 reads TGTGCCACCAGCAGAAAGATAGGGACGGTAGCGTTCTTC. Its protein product is CATSRKIGTVAFF.

The J gene is TRBJ2-3, the V gene TRBV29-1; TRBD2 matches 10 bases. The germline gives CDR1 SQVTM, CDR2 ANQGSEA. The CDR3 is made up of 13 amino acids. CDR3 amino acids: CGIAGGHTDTQYF. The CDR3 DNA sequence: TGCGGGATAGCGGGAGGCCACACAGATACGCAGTATTTT.

This chain connects TRBV27 to TRBJ2-7; weak D call: TRBD2 (5 bases). V was cut by 2 bases and J by 5 bases, with 13 bases left in between. CDR1 and CDR2 (germline): MNHEY, SMNVEV (reference sequence). The CDR3 runs to 14 residues. The CDR3: CASSLGLASNEQYF. The CDR3 DNA follows: TGTGCCAGCAGTTTAGGGCTAGCTAGTAACGAGCAGTACTTC.

The genes are TRBV5-4 and TRBJ1-2; TRBD1 might be the D (6 bases). V shed 4 bases and J shed 8 bases, with 21 bases lying between them. The CDR3 totals 15 residues. CDR1 is SGHNT, CDR2 YYREEE, per germline (reference sequence). The CDR3 loop is CASSKQVQGRSGYTF. In DNA, the CDR3 is TGTGCCAGCAGCAAGCAAGTACAGGGCCGTTCCGGCTACACCTTC.

This rearrangement joins TRBV5-4 to TRBJ1-1, with TRBD1 as a possible D gene (6 bases). The CDR3 sequence is 15 residues long. Between the trimmed V and J ends, which lost 3 bases and 3 bases, there was a span of 15 bases. The V gene's germline CDR1 is SGHNT and CDR2 YYREEE (reference sequence). The CDR3 region is CASSSGQGGYTEAFF. As DNA, the CDR3 is TGTGCCAGCAGCTCCGGACAAGGGGGTTACACTGAAGCTTTCTTT.

The chain couples TRBV19 to TRBJ1-5, with 9 nucleotides matching TRBD1. The CDR3 is made up of 14 amino acids. Germline values: CDR1 LNHDA, CDR2 SQIVND (reference sequence). J was trimmed by 7 bases and V by 7 bases; bases with no gene match: 8. CDR3 in amino acids: CASTLGQGLQPQHF. The DNA for the CDR3 is TGTGCCAGTACCCTGGGACAGGGCCTACAGCCCCAGCATTTT. Combining the CDR3 with reference TRBV19 and TRBJ1-5 gives the whole variable domain DGGITQSPKYLFRKEGQNVTLSCEQNLNHDAMYWYRQDPGQGLRLIYYSQIVNDFQKGDIAEGYSVSREKKESFPLTVTSAQKNPTAFYLCASTLGQGLQPQHFGDGTRLSIL.

J is TRBJ1-5 and V is TRBV28; TRBD1 aligns across 8 bases. The trim removed 5 bases at V and 6 bases at J, leaving 9 bases unmatched. CDR3 length equals 15 residues. Germline V gives CDR1 MDHEN, CDR2 SYDVKM. CDR3 nucleotide sequence: TGTGCCAGCAGTCCGGGGACAGGTGTATTTCAGCCCCAGCATTTT. Protein sequence: CASSPGTGVFQPQHF.

The chain carries TRBV2 and TRBJ1-2; D unresolved. Germline loops: CDR1 SNHLY, CDR2 FYNNEI. Trimming shortened V by 0 bases and J by 6 bases, and 11 bases separated the two germline ends. The CDR3 has 14 amino acids. CDR3 protein: CASSEAYALNGYTF. As DNA, the CDR3 is TGTGCCAGCAGTGAAGCCTATGCTCTTAATGGCTACACCTTC.